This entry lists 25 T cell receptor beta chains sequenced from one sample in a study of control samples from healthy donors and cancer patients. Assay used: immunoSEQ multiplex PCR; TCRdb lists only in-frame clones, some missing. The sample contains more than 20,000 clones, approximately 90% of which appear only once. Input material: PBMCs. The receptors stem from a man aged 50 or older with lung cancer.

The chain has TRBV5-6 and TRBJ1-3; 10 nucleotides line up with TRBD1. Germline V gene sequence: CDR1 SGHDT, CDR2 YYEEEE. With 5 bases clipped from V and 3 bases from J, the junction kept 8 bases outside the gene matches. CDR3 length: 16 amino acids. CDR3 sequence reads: CASSSTGGTGGNTIYF. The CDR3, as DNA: TGTGCCAGCAGTTCGACAGGGGGCACGGGTGGAAACACCATATATTTT.

The CDR3 nucleotides read TGTGCCATCAGTGACGGTGGAGACGGGGGGTACAATGAGCAGTTCTTC. Its translation: CAISDGGDGGYNEQFF. This chain connects TRBV10-3 to TRBJ2-1; TRBD2 matches at 7 bases. Germline CDR1 reads ENHRY; CDR2 reads SYGVKD. The CDR3 runs 16 residues. V lost 3 bases, J lost 4 bases, and 9 bases stayed unmatched.

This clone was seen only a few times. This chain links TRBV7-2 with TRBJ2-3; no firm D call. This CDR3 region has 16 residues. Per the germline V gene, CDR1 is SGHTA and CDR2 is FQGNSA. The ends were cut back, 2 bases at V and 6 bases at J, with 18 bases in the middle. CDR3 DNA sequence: TGTGCCAGCAGCTTAAATTCCCTGGGTATTGGGGATACGCAGTATTTT. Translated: CASSLNSLGIGDTQYF.

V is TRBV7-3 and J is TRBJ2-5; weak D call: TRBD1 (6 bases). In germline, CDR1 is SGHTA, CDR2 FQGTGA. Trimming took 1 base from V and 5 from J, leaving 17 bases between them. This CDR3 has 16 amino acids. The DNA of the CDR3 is TGTGCCAGCAGCTTAAGTGGGGGCCGAAGAGAGGAGACCCAGTACTTC. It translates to CASSLSGGRREETQYF.

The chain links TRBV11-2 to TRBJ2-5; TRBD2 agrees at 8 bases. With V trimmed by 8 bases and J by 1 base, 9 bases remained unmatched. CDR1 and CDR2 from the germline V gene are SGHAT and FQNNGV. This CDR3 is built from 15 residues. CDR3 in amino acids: CASGIFSGAQETQYF. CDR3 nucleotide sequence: TGTGCCAGCGGTATCTTTAGCGGGGCCCAAGAGACCCAGTACTTC.

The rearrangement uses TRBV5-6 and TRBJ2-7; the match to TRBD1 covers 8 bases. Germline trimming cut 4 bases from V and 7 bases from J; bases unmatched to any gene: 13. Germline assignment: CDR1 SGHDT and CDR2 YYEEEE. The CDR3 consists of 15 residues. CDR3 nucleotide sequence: TGTGCCAGCAGCCGCCGTGGACAGGGATTCGGGGAGCAGTACTTC. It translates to CASSRRGQGFGEQYF.

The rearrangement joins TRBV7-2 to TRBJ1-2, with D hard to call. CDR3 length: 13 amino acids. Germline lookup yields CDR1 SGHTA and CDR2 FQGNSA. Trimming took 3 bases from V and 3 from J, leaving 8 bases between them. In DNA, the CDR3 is TGTGCCAGCAGCTTGATGCAGGACTATGGCTACACCTTC. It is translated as CASSLMQDYGYTF.

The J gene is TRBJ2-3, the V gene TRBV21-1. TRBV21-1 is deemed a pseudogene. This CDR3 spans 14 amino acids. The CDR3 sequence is CATLGLSTTDTQYF. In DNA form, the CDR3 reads TGTGCCACCCTCGGTCTGTCGACCACAGATACGCAGTATTTT.

The CDR3 here is CASSDWSEQYF. The DNA for the CDR3 is TGTGCCAGCAGTGATTGGAGTGAGCAGTACTTC. The chain combines TRBV6-1 with TRBJ2-7; unclear D gene. V lost 3 bases to trimming and J lost 7 bases, with 7 bases between them. The CDR3 totals 11 residues. Germline V CDR1 and CDR2: MNHNS, SASEGT.

The DNA for the CDR3 is TGTGCCAGCAGGGATTTGTCCGGGACAGAGAATGAAAAACTGTTTTTT. This encodes CASRDLSGTENEKLFF. The V gene is TRBV2, the J gene TRBJ1-4, with 7 bases identical to TRBD1. With 6 bases clipped from V and 5 bases from J, the junction kept 12 bases outside the gene matches. Germline V gene sequence: CDR1 SNHLY, CDR2 FYNNEI. CDR3 length equals 16 residues.

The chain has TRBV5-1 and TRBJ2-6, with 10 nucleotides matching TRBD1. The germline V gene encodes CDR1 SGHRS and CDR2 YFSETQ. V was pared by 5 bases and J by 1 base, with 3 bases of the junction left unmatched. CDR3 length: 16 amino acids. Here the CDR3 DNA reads TGCGCCAGCAGTCGACAGGGGGCGTCTGGGGCCAACGTCCTGACTTTC. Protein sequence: CASSRQGASGANVLTF. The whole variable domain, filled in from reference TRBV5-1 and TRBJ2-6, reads KAGVTQTPRYLIKTRGQQVTLSCSPISGHRSVSWYQQTPGQGLQFLFEYFSETQRNKGNFPGRFSGRQFSNSRSEMNVSTLELGDSALYLCASSRQGASGANVLTFGAGSRLTVL.

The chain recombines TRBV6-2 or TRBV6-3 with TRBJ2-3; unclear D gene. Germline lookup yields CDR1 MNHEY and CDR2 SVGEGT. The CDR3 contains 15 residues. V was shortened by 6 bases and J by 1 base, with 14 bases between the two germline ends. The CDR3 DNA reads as TGTGCCAGCAGCAAATTCAGAAAGCGCACAGATACGCAGTATTTT. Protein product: CASSKFRKRTDTQYF.

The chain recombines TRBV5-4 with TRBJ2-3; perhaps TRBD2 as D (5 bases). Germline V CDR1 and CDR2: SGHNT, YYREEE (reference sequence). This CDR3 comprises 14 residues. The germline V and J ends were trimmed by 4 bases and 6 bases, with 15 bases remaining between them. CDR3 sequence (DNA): TGTGCCAGCAGCAGGACTGGATCCTCCGATACGCAGTATTTT. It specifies CASSRTGSSDTQYF.

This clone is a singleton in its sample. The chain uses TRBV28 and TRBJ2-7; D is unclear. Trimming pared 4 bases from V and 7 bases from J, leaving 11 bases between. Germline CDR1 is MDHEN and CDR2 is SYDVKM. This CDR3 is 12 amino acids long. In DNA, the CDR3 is TGTGCCAGCAGTTACACGGATAGGGAGCAGTACTTC. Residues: CASSYTDREQYF.

CDR3 sequence: CASSRDHNEKLFF. The CDR3 nucleotides are TGTGCCAGCAGCCGGGACCATAATGAAAAACTGTTTTTT. This chain links TRBV2 with TRBJ1-4; TRBD1 might be the D (5 bases). The germline V gene encodes CDR1 SNHLY and CDR2 FYNNEI. There are 13 residues in the CDR3. With 6 bases removed from V and 4 bases from J, the gap between germline ends came to 9 bases.

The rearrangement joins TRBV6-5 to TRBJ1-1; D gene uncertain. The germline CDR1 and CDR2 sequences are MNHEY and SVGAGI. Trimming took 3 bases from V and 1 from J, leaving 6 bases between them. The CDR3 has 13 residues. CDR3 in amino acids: CASSYPGNTEAFF. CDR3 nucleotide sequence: TGTGCCAGCAGTTATCCAGGGAACACTGAAGCTTTCTTT.

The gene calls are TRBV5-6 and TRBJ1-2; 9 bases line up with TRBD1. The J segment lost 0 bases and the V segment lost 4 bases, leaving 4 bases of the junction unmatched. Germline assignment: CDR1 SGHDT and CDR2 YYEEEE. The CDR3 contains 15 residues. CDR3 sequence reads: CASSGGTGSNYGYTF. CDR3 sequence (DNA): TGTGCCAGCAGCGGCGGGACAGGGTCTAACTATGGCTACACCTTC.

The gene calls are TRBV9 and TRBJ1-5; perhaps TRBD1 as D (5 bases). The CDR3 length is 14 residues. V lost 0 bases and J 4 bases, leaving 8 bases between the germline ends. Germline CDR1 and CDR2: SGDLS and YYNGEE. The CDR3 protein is CASSVEGVNQPQHF. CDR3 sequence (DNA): TGTGCCAGCAGCGTAGAAGGGGTAAATCAGCCCCAGCATTTT.

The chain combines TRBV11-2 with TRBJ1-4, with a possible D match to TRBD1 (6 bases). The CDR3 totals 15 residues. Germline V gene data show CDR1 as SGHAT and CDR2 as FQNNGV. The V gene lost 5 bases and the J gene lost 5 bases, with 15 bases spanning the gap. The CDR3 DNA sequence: TGTGCCAGCAGCCGATCGGGTCAGGGGAATGAAAAACTGTTTTTT. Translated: CASSRSGQGNEKLFF.

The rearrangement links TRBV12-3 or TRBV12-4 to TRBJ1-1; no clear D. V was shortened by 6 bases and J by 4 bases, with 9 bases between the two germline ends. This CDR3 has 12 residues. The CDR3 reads CASSPFSTEAFF. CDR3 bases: TGTGCCAGCAGCCCTTTCTCCACTGAAGCTTTCTTT.

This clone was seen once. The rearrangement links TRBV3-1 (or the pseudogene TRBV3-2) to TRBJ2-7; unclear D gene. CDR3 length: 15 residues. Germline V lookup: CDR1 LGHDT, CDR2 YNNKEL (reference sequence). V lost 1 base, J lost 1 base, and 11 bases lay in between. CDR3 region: CASSQGPTSSYEQYF. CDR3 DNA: TGTGCCAGCAGCCAAGGACCGACAAGTTCCTACGAGCAGTACTTC.

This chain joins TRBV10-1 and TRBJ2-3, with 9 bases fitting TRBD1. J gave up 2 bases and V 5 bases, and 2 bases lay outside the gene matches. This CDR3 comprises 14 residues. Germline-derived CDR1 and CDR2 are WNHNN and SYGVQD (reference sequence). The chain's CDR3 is CASSWTGATDTQYF. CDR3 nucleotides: TGCGCCAGCAGTTGGACAGGGGCCACAGATACGCAGTATTTT.

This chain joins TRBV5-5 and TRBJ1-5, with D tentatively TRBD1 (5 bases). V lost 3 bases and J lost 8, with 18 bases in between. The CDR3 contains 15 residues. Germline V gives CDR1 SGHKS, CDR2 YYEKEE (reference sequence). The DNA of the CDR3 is TGTGCCAGCAGCTCGGCAGACAGCCGTGCGGAGCCCCAGCATTTT. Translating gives CASSSADSRAEPQHF.

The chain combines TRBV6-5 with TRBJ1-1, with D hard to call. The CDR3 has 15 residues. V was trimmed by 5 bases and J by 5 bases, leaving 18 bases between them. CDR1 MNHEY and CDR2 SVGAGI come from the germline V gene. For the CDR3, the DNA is TGTGCCAGCAGTCGCCCCTTCGGGCTGGTTACTGAAGCTTTCTTT. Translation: CASSRPFGLVTEAFF.

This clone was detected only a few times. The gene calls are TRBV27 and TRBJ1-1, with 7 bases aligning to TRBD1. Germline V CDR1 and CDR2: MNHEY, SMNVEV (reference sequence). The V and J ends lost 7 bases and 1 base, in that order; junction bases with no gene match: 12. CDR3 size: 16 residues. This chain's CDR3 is CASKSLFRTGNTEAFF. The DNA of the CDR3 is TGTGCCAGCAAATCTCTCTTCCGGACAGGGAACACTGAAGCTTTCTTT.